This TCR beta chain was found in a study of blood T cell repertoires in COVID-19. CDR3 length equals 17 residues. In germline, CDR1 is SGHVS, CDR2 FQNEAQ. With 1 base removed from V and 3 bases from J, the gap between germline ends came to 18 bases. The authors' processing: By means of reference gene primer amplification, nucleated cell counts were estimated. Profiled with immunoSEQ multiplex PCR; TCRdb holds only in-frame clones, not every one. V and J calls plus clone size are reproduced from that table; the DNA served to infer D and trimming. The data contain about 440,000 clones, around nine tenths of them singletons.

Sequenced material: PBMCs or T cells enriched from blood (not recorded which). This receptor was taken from a woman in her late teens or twenties with acute COVID-19. The J gene is TRBJ1-2, the V gene TRBV7-8; D is possibly TRBD1 (5 bases). The CDR3 loop reads CASSLVGTLLPDYGYTF. The CDR3 nucleotides read TGTGCCAGCAGCTTAGTAGGGACTTTATTACCCGACTATGGCTACACCTTC.